This T cell receptor beta chain was profiled in a study of blood T cell repertoires in COVID-19. The overall study: Acute-phase and convalescent COVID-19 samples originated in the United States, Italy and Spain.

The length of the CDR3 is 12 residues. Germline V gene data show CDR1 as SGHVS and CDR2 as FNYEAQ. V lost 1 base and J lost 7, with 7 bases in between. Per the study methods: Amplifying reference gene primers gave estimates of nucleated cell counts. The method was immunoSEQ multiplex PCR; TCRdb's version includes in-frame clones alone and lacks a portion of them. The V and J calls and clone size are taken from that table; D and trimming were inferred from the DNA. The table lists under 55,000 clones, almost 80% of them singletons. Sequenced material: PBMCs or T cells enriched from blood (not recorded which). The J gene is TRBJ1-1, the V gene TRBV7-6, with a possible D match to TRBD1 (5 bases). This clonotype was sampled from a woman aged 45 to 65 with acute COVID-19. CDR3 in amino acids: CASSLGGGEAFF. CDR3 bases: TGTGCCAGCAGCTTAGGGGGGGGTGAAGCTTTCTTT.